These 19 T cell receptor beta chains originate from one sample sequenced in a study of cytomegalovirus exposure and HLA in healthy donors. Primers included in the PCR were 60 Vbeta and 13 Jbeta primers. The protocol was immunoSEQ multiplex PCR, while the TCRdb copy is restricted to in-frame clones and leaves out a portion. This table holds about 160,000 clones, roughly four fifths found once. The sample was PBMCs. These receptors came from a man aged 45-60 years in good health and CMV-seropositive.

The CDR3: CASSLAQGMRNEQFF. The CDR3 coding sequence is TGCGCCAGCAGCTTGGCCCAGGGTATGAGAAATGAGCAGTTCTTC. The chain combines TRBV5-1 with TRBJ2-1; possibly TRBD1 for D (5 bases). V lost 0 bases, J lost 7 bases, and 14 bases lay in between. The CDR3 consists of 15 residues. Germline CDR1 reads SGHRS; CDR2 reads YFSETQ. The whole variable domain, filled in from reference TRBV5-1 and TRBJ2-1, reads KAGVTQTPRYLIKTRGQQVTLSCSPISGHRSVSWYQQTPGQGLQFLFEYFSETQRNKGNFPGRFSGRQFSNSRSEMNVSTLELGDSALYLCASSLAQGMRNEQFFGPGTRLTVL.

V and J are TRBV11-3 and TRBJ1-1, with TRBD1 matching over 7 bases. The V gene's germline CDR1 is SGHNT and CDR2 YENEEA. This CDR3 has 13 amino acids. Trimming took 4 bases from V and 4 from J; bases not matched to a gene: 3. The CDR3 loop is CASSSGQLTEAFF. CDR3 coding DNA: TGTGCCAGCAGCTCGGGACAGCTCACTGAAGCTTTCTTT. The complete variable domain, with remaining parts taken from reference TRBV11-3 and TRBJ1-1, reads EAGVVQSPRYKIIEKKQPVAFWCNPISGHNTLYWYLQNLGQGPELLIRYENEEAVDDSQLPKDRFSAERLKGVDSTLKIQPAELGDSAVYLCASSSGQLTEAFFGQGTRLTVV.

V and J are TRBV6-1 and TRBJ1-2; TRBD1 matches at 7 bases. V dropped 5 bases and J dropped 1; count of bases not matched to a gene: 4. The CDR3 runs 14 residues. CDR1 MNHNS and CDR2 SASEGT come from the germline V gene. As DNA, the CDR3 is TGTGCCAGCAGTCCCCGGGACAGTAACTATGGCTACACCTTC. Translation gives CASSPRDSNYGYTF.

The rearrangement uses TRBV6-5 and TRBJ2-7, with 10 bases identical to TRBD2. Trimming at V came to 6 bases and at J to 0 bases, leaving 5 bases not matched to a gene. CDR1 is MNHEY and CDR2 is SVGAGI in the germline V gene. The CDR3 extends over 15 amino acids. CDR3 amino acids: CASRRAGGFSYEQYF. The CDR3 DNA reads TGTGCCAGCAGGCGAGCGGGAGGGTTCTCCTACGAGCAGTACTTC.

CDR3 DNA: TGTGCCAGCTGGGCGGGGGCCCCCTACGAGCAGTACTTC. Translated: CASWAGAPYEQYF. The chain combines TRBV6-6 with TRBJ2-7; possibly TRBD2 for D (7 bases). The germline V and J ends were trimmed by 8 bases and 2 bases, with 13 bases remaining between them. The CDR3 is 13 amino acids. Per germline, CDR1 MNHNY and CDR2 SVGAGI (reference sequence).

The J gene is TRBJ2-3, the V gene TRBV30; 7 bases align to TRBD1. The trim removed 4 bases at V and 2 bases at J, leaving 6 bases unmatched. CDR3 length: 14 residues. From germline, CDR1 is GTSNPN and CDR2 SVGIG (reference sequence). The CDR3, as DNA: TGTGCCTGGAATTACAGGGGACCCACAGATACGCAGTATTTT. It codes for CAWNYRGPTDTQYF.

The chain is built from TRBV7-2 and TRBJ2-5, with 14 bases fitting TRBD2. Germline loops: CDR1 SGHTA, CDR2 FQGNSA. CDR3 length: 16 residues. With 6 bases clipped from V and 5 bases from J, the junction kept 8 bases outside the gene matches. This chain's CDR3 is CASRRPGLAGVETQYF. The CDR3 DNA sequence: TGTGCCAGCAGAAGACCGGGACTAGCGGGAGTGGAGACCCAGTACTTC.

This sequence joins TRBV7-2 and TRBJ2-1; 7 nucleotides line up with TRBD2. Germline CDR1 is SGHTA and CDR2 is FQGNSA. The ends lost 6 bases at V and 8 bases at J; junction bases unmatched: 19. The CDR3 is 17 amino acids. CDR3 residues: CASSSSGAAGVSDEQFF. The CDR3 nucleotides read TGTGCCAGCAGTTCCTCGGGAGCGGCGGGAGTATCCGATGAGCAGTTCTTC.

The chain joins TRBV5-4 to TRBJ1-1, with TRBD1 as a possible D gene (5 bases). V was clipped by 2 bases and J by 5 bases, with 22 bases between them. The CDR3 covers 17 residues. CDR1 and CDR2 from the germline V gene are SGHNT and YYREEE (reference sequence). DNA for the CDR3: TGTGCCAGCAGCTTTGGGGGGGGACCGTTAGCAACAACTGAAGCTTTCTTT. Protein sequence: CASSFGGGPLATTEAFF.

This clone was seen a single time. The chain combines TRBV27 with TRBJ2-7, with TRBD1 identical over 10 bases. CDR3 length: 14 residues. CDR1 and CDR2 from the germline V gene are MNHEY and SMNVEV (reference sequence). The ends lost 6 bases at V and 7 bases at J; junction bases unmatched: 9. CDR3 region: CASRRTGGRLEQYF. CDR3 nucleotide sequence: TGTGCCAGCAGAAGGACAGGGGGTAGGTTAGAGCAGTACTTC.

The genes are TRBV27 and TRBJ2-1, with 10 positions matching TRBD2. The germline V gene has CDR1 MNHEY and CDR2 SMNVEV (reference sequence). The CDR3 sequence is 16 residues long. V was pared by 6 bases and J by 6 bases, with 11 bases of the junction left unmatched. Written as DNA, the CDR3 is TGTGCCAGCAGACCTAGGACTAGCGGAGGGGGCAATGAGCAGTTCTTC. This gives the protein CASRPRTSGGGNEQFF.

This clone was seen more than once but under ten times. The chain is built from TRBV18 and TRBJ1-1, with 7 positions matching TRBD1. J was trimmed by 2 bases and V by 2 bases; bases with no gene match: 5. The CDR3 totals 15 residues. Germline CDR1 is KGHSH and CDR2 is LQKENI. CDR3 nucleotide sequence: TGTGCCAGCTCACCAGCTTACAGGGGAAACACTGAAGCTTTCTTT. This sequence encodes CASSPAYRGNTEAFF.

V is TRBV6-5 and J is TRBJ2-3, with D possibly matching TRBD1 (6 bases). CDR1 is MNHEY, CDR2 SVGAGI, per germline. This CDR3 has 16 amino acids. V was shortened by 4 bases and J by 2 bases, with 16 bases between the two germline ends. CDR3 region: CASSSLRGGPTDTQYF. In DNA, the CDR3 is TGTGCCAGCAGTTCCCTCAGGGGCGGGCCCACAGATACGCAGTATTTT.

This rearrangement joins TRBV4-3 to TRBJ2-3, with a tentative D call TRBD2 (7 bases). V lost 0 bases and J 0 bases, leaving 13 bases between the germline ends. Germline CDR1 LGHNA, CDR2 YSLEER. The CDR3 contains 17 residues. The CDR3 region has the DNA TGCGCCAGCAGCCAAGAAGGGGGGGGGCCTAGCACAGATACGCAGTATTTT. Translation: CASSQEGGGPSTDTQYF.

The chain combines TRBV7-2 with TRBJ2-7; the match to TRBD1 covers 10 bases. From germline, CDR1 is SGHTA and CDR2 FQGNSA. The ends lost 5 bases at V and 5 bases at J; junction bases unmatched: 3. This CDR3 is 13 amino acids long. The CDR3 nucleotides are TGTGCCAGCAGCCGGACAGGGGGAGACGAGCAGTACTTC. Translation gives CASSRTGGDEQYF.

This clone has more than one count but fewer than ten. CDR3 protein: CASSLSQRESYNEQFF. The CDR3, as DNA: TGTGCCAGCAGCTTATCCCAGCGGGAGTCATACAATGAGCAGTTCTTC. This chain links TRBV7-6 with TRBJ2-1; 8 nucleotides match TRBD2. This CDR3 contains 16 residues. From germline, CDR1 is SGHVS and CDR2 FNYEAQ. The V segment lost 2 bases and the J segment 4 bases; nucleotides outside the gene matches: 7. Supplemented by reference TRBV7-6 and TRBJ2-1, the full variable domain reads GAGVSQSPRYKVTKRGQDVALRCDPISGHVSLYWYRQALGQGPEFLTYFNYEAQQDKSGLPNDRFSAERPEGSISTLTIQRTEQRDSAMYRCASSLSQRESYNEQFFGPGTRLTVL.

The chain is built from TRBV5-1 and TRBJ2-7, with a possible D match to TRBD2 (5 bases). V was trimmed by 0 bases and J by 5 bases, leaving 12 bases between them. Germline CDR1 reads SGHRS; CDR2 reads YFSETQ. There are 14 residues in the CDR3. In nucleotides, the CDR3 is TGCGCCAGCAGCTTGGGACAAGGAGGCAACGAGCAGTACTTC. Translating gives CASSLGQGGNEQYF.

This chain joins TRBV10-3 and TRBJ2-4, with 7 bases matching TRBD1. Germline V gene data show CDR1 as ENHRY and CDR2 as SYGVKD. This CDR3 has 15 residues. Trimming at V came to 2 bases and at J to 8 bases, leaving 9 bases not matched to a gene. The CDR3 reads CAISEESRGMDIQYF. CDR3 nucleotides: TGTGCCATCAGTGAGGAGAGCAGGGGGATGGACATTCAGTACTTC.

CDR3 in amino acids: CASSPSLAGTDTQYF. CDR3 sequence (DNA): TGTGCCAGCAGTCCCTCGCTAGCAGGCACAGATACGCAGTATTTT. The genes are TRBV6-5 and TRBJ2-3, with D maybe TRBD2 (5 bases). The CDR3 contains 15 residues. Germline-derived CDR1 and CDR2 are MNHEY and SVGAGI. Trimming stripped 5 bases from V and 1 base from J, with 13 bases between.